This T cell receptor (beta chain) originates from a study of cytomegalovirus exposure and HLA in healthy donors. Study overall: Most donors, roughly 77% of some 400 genotyped, fell in the Caucasian-associated ancestry cluster.

Study-level points and caveats: The authors confirmed in vitro that a few CMV-associated chains were specific for CMV antigens.

The PCR had 60 Vbeta and 13 Jbeta primers. The protocol was immunoSEQ multiplex PCR, while the TCRdb copy is restricted to in-frame clones and leaves out a portion. The sample has about 81,000 clones; about nine tenths are singletons. Despite likely unrecorded immune exposures, the donors were nominally healthy at the time of sampling. This clone was counted only a few times. The antigen remains undetermined. The source material was PBMCs. The receptor comes from a man in his late teens or twenties in good health and CMV-seronegative.

CDR3: CASSLYSTGYTF. The CDR3 DNA reads as TGTGCCAGCAGTTTATACAGTACCGGCTACACCTTC. The rearrangement joins TRBV28 to TRBJ1-2; no definite D call. Germline V gene sequence: CDR1 MDHEN, CDR2 SYDVKM. Trimming removed 1 base at V and 8 bases at J, with 8 bases between. The CDR3 runs to 12 residues.